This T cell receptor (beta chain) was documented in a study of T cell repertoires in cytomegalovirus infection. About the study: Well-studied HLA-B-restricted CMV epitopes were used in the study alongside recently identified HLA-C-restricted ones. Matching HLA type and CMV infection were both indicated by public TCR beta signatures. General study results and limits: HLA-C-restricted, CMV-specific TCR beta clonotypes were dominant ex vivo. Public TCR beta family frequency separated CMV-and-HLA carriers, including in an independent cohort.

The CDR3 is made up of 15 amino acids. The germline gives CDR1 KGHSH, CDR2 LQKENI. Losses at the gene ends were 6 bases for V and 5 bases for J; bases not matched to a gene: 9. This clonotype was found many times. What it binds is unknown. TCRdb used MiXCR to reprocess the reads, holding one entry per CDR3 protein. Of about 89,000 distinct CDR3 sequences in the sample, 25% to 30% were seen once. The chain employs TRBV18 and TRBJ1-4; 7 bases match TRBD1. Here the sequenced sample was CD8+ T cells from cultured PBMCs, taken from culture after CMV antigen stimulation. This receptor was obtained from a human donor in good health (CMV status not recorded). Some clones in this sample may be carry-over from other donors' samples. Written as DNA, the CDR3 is TGTGCCAGCTCGCGCCCGGGACAGCGAAATGAAAAACTGTTTTTT. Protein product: CASSRPGQRNEKLFF.